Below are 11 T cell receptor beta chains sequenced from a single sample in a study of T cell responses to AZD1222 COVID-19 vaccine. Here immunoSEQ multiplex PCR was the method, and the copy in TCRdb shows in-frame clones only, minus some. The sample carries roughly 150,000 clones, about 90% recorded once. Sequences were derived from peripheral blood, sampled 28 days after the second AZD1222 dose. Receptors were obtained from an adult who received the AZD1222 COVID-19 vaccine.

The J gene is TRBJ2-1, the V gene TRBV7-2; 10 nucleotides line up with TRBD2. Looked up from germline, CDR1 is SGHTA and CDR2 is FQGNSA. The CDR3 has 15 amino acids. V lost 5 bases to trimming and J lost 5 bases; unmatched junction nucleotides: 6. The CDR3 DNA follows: TGTGCCAGCAGCCCGACTAGCGGGTGGAACAATGAGCAGTTCTTC. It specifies CASSPTSGWNNEQFF. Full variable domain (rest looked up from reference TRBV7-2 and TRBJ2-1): GAGVSQSPSNKVTEKGKDVELRCDPISGHTALYWYRQSLGQGLEFLIYFQGNSAPDKSGLPSDRFSAERTGGSVSTLTIQRTQQEDSAVYLCASSPTSGWNNEQFFGPGTRLTVL.

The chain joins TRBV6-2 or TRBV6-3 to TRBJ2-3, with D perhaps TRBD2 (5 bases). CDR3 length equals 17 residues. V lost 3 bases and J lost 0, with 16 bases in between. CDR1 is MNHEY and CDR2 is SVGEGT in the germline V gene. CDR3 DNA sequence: TGTGCCAGCAGTTATTTTCTAGCTTCCGCTAGCACAGATACGCAGTATTTT. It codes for CASSYFLASASTDTQYF.

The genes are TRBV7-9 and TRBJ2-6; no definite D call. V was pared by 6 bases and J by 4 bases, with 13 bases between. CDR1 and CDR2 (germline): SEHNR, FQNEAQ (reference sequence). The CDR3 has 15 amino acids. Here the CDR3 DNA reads TGTGCCAGCAGTTCTCTCTCGTTCGGGGCCAACGTCCTGACTTTC. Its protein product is CASSSLSFGANVLTF.

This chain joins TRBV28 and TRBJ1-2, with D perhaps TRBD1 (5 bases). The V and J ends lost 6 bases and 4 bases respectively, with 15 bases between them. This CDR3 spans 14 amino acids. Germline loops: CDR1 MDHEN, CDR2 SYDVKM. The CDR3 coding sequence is TGTGCCAGCAGGGAAACTGGGGACGGCTATGGCTACACCTTC. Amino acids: CASRETGDGYGYTF.

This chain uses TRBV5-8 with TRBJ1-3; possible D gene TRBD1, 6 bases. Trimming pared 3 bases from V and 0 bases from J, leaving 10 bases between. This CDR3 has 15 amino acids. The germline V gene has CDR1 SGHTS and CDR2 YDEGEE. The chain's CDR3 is CASSWDNRSGNTIYF. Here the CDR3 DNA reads TGTGCCAGCAGCTGGGACAACCGCTCTGGAAACACCATATATTTT.

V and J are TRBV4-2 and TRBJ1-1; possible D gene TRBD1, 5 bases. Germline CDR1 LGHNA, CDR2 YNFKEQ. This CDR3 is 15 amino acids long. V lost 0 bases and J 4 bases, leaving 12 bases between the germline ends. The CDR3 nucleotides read TGTGCCAGCAGCCAAGAGTTAGGGGATGGCACTGAAGCTTTCTTT. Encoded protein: CASSQELGDGTEAFF.

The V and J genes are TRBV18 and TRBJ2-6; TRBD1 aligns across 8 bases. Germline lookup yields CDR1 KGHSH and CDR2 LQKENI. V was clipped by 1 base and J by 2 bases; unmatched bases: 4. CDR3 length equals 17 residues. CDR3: CASSPRAGGAGANVLTF. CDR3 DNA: TGTGCCAGCTCACCACGAGCAGGGGGCGCTGGGGCCAACGTCCTGACTTTC.

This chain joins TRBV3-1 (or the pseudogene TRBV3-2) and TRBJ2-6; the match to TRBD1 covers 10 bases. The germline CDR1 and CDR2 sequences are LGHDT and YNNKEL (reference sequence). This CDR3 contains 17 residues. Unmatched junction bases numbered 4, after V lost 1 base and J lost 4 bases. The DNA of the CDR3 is TGTGCCAGCAGCCAAGGACAGGGGGCGGCCGGGGCCAACGTCCTGACTTTC. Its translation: CASSQGQGAAGANVLTF.

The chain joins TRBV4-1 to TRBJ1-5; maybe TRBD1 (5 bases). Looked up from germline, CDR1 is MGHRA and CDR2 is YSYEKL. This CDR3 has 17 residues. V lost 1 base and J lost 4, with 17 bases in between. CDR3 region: CASSQGEFRVGNQPQHF. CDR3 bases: TGCGCCAGCAGCCAAGGAGAATTCAGGGTCGGTAATCAGCCCCAGCATTTT.

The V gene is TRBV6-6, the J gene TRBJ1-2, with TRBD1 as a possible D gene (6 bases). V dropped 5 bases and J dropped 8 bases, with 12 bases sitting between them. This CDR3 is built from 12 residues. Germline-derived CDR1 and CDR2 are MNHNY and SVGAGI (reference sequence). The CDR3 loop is CASSPNRDGYTF. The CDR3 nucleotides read TGTGCCAGCAGTCCTAACAGGGACGGCTACACCTTC.

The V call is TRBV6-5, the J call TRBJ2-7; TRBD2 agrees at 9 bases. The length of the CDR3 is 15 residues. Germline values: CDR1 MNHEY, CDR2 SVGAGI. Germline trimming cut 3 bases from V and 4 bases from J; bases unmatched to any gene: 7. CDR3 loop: CASSYRGSGGYEQYF. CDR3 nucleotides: TGTGCCAGCAGTTATCGGGGTAGCGGGGGATACGAGCAGTACTTC.